This T cell receptor (beta chain) was found in a study of beta chain features in type 1 diabetes. The sample holds a few counts of this clone. Its antigen is unidentified. Study-level points and caveats: Patients showed naive, central memory and Treg TCRB repertoires that appeared more similar than those of healthy donors. A moderate, significant TCRB CDR3 shortening appeared in type 1 diabetes across four CD4+ subsets.

Reverse transcribing all isolated RNA meant expressed TCRB transcripts were sequenced. Profiling relied on immunoSEQ multiplex PCR, and the TCRdb table lists in-frame clones only, not all of them. There are 850,000 to 900,000 clones in the sample; about a sixth occur only once, and around 0.02% lies in the top ten. Per the germline V gene, CDR1 is SGHNT and CDR2 is YYREEE (reference sequence). V was cut by 4 bases and J by 7 bases, with 15 bases left in between. The CDR3 runs to 14 residues. What was sequenced was naive CD4+ T cells from blood. This receptor was identified in a woman under 30 in good health. The rearrangement uses TRBV5-4 and TRBJ2-1, with D perhaps matching TRBD2 (6 bases). The CDR3 region is CASSVEGRFNEQFF. The CDR3 region has the DNA TGTGCCAGCAGCGTGGAGGGCCGATTTAATGAGCAGTTCTTC.